The 19 T cell receptor beta chains reported below all come from one sample, sequenced in a study of identical twins. Using its own MiXCR run on the 5' RACE reads, TCRdb lists one record per CDR3 protein. This table holds hundreds of thousands of distinct CDR3 sequences, approximately 6% found once. The sequenced sample consisted of naive T cells sorted from blood. These TCRs come from a man aged 18 to 30 in good health.

This clonotype was detected only a few times. The chain joins TRBV11-1 to TRBJ2-1; tentative D call: TRBD1 (6 bases). CDR1 and CDR2 from the germline V gene are SGHAT and FQDESV (reference sequence). The CDR3 loop spans 14 amino acids. V gave up 3 bases and J gave up 4 bases, with 10 bases separating them. CDR3 in DNA: TGTGCCAGCAGCTTTGGGACACGATACAATGAGCAGTTCTTC. Protein product: CASSFGTRYNEQFF.

In this sample, this clonotype turned up a few times. The rearrangement uses TRBV30 and TRBJ1-1, with a possible D match to TRBD1 (5 bases). The CDR3 loop spans 11 amino acids. CDR1 and CDR2 (germline): GTSNPN, SVGIG (reference sequence). V was trimmed by 3 bases and J by 4 bases, leaving 6 bases between them. Here the CDR3 DNA reads TGTGCCTGGAGGACAGCCACTGAAGCTTTCTTT. It encodes CAWRTATEAFF.

This clonotype was observed a few times. The gene calls are TRBV7-9 and TRBJ2-5, with 9 bases matching TRBD1. Germline V lookup: CDR1 SEHNR, CDR2 FQNEAQ (reference sequence). The CDR3 spans 14 residues. V lost 5 bases, J lost 5 bases, and 6 bases stayed unmatched. Written as DNA, the CDR3 is TGTGCCAGCAGCCCCTGGACAGGGGCCGAGACCCAGTACTTC. Residues: CASSPWTGAETQYF.

The chain has TRBV9 and TRBJ2-1; TRBD2 is a possible D gene (5 bases). Trimming took 3 bases from V and 1 from J, leaving 11 bases between them. The CDR3 is made up of 15 amino acids. Germline CDR1 and CDR2: SGDLS and YYNGEE. The DNA for the CDR3 is TGTGCCAGCAGCGGAGAGGGCCAATCCTACAATGAGCAGTTCTTC. Its protein is CASSGEGQSYNEQFF. The entire variable domain, with the rest obtained from reference TRBV9 and TRBJ2-1, is as follows: DSGVTQTPKHLITATGQRVTLRCSPRSGDLSVYWYQQSLDQGLQFLIQYYNGEERAKGNILERFSAQQFPDLHSELNLSSLELGDSALYFCASSGEGQSYNEQFFGPGTRLTVL.

The chain links TRBV11-2 to TRBJ2-7; D possibly uses TRBD1 or TRBD2 (6 bases each). Germline CDR1 and CDR2: SGHAT and FQNNGV. V lost 6 bases to trimming and J lost 4 bases, with 13 bases between them. The length of the CDR3 is 13 residues. The CDR3 reads CASRHTGRYEQYV. CDR3 coding DNA: TGTGCCAGCAGGCACACAGGGAGGTACGAGCAGTACGTC.

This clonotype was counted a few times. V gene TRBV29-1 combines with J gene TRBJ1-3; 8 positions match TRBD1. This CDR3 is 16 amino acids long. V was clipped by 7 bases and J by 5 bases; unmatched bases: 16. Germline-derived CDR1 and CDR2 are SQVTM and ANQGSEA. The CDR3 region is CSARGDRRGERNTIYF. The CDR3 DNA follows: TGCAGCGCCCGAGGGGACAGGAGGGGAGAGCGAAACACCATATATTTT.

This clonotype was recorded at least ten times. Here the CDR3 reads CASSAPGLRAFF. The CDR3 DNA is TGTGCCAGCAGCGCGCCGGGGTTAAGGGCTTTCTTT. This sequence joins TRBV11-2 and TRBJ1-1; D uncertain. Trimming removed 5 bases at V and 11 bases at J, with 15 bases between. CDR3 size: 12 residues. From germline, CDR1 is SGHAT and CDR2 FQNNGV.

As for this clonotype: A much larger clone sits a single nucleotide away, making a read error possible. The V gene is TRBV29-1, the J gene TRBJ2-7; TRBD2 matches 7 bases. Looked up from germline, CDR1 is SQVTM and CDR2 is ANQGSEA. The CDR3 runs 15 residues. CDR3 sequence: CSVAWPSGFTYGQYF. CDR3 sequence (DNA): TGCAGCGTTGCTTGGCCTAGCGGCTTTACCTACGGGCAGTACTTC.

CDR3 sequence (DNA): TGCAGCGTCGCTGACTCAAAGGGGTGGGGGATTGAAAAACTGTTTTTT. Its translation: CSVADSKGWGIEKLFF. The rearrangement links TRBV29-1 to TRBJ1-4; perhaps TRBD1 as D (5 bases). V lost 6 bases and J 7 bases, leaving 24 bases between the germline ends. This CDR3 is built from 16 residues. Germline V lookup: CDR1 SQVTM, CDR2 ANQGSEA.

Concerning this clonotype itself: Given a much more abundant clone one base away, this may be a read error. The chain combines TRBV29-1 with TRBJ1-1; no clear D gene. Germline CDR1 is SQVTM and CDR2 is ANQGSEA. This CDR3 is 12 amino acids long. The CDR3 here is CGVESRGTEAFF. As DNA, the CDR3 is TGCGGCGTTGAATCCAGAGGGACTGAAGCTTTCTTT.

There are a few counts of this clonotype. This chain joins TRBV5-5 and TRBJ1-1; D is uncertain. The germline V gene encodes CDR1 SGHKS and CDR2 YYEKEE (reference sequence). The CDR3 length is 12 residues. V lost 6 bases and J lost 8, with 14 bases in between. The CDR3 sequence is CASTSRVYEAFF. CDR3 nucleotides: TGTGCCAGCACCTCGAGGGTCTACGAAGCTTTCTTT.

In its sample, this clonotype was seen a few times. The V gene is TRBV11-2, the J gene TRBJ2-4; tentative D call: TRBD2 (6 bases). With 3 bases removed from V and 2 bases from J, the gap between germline ends came to 23 bases. Per germline, CDR1 SGHAT and CDR2 FQNNGV. CDR3 length: 19 amino acids. CDR3 in amino acids: CASSLTYRRAEGSKNIQYF. In DNA, the CDR3 is TGTGCCAGCAGCTTGACCTATCGGAGGGCCGAAGGGTCCAAAAACATTCAGTACTTC.

This clonotype has at least ten counts. The V call is TRBV5-1, the J call TRBJ2-3; TRBD1 agrees at 7 bases. The trim removed 0 bases at V and 9 bases at J, leaving 4 bases unmatched. This CDR3 has 13 residues. Per germline, CDR1 SGHRS and CDR2 YFSETQ. Written as DNA, the CDR3 is TGCGCCAGCAGCTTGGGAAGACAGGGCACGCAGTATTTT. Encoded protein: CASSLGRQGTQYF.

This clonotype was detected only a few times. V gene TRBV4-1 combines with J gene TRBJ2-2; D might be TRBD1 (5 bases). V was trimmed by 10 bases and J by 2 bases, leaving 11 bases between them. Germline lookup yields CDR1 MGHRA and CDR2 YSYEKL. The CDR3 extends over 13 amino acids. CDR3 sequence reads: CATKGANTGELFF. The DNA of the CDR3 is TGCGCCACAAAAGGGGCAAACACCGGGGAGCTGTTTTTT.

The gene calls are TRBV7-8 and TRBJ2-1; 9 nucleotides line up with TRBD2. There are 13 residues in the CDR3. Germline assignment: CDR1 SGHVS and CDR2 FQNEAQ. Trimming took 0 bases from V and 15 from J; bases not matched to a gene: 6. This chain's CDR3 is CASSLAGSGRPFF. CDR3 nucleotides: TGTGCCAGCAGCTTAGCGGGTAGCGGGAGACCGTTCTTC.

The chain is built from TRBV5-1 and TRBJ2-7; possibly TRBD1 for D (5 bases). Trimming cost V 3 bases and J 2 bases, with 15 bases left between them. This CDR3 spans 15 amino acids. Germline V gene lookup returns CDR1 SGHRS and CDR2 YFSETQ. As DNA, the CDR3 is TGCGCCAGCAGCTCATCGGACAACCCGGCCTACGAGCAGTACTTC. Its protein product is CASSSSDNPAYEQYF. Full variable domain (outside the CDR3, taken from reference TRBV5-1 and TRBJ2-7): KAGVTQTPRYLIKTRGQQVTLSCSPISGHRSVSWYQQTPGQGLQFLFEYFSETQRNKGNFPGRFSGRQFSNSRSEMNVSTLELGDSALYLCASSSSDNPAYEQYFGPGTRLTVT.

This clonotype was detected only a few times. The V call is TRBV12-3 or TRBV12-4, the J call TRBJ1-6; a weak D match, TRBD1 (5 bases). Trimming took off 6 bases at V and 0 bases at J, with 12 bases between the two ends. CDR3 length: 16 residues. CDR3 nucleotides: TGTGCCAGCAGGGGGCGCGGGAGCTCCTATAATTCACCCCTCCACTTT. Translation gives CASRGRGSSYNSPLHF.

This clonotype was seen at least ten times. The gene calls are TRBV3-1 and TRBJ2-7; D may be TRBD2 (6 bases). Between the trimmed V and J ends, which lost 4 bases and 3 bases, there was a span of 10 bases. Germline V CDR1 and CDR2: LGHDT, YNNKEL (reference sequence). The CDR3 runs 13 residues. In DNA form, the CDR3 reads TGTGCCAGCAGCCGGGGGGACGGCTACGAGCAGTACGTC. Translation gives CASSRGDGYEQYV.

The CDR3 protein is CSAQSGTGFNQPQHF. CDR3 DNA: TGCAGTGCGCAATCCGGGACAGGGTTCAATCAGCCCCAGCATTTT. The V and J genes are TRBV20-1 and TRBJ1-5; 9 nucleotides line up with TRBD1. With V trimmed by 6 bases and J by 3 bases, 9 bases remained unmatched. This CDR3 is built from 15 residues. Germline assignment: CDR1 DFQATT and CDR2 SNEGSKA (reference sequence).